Listed below are T cell receptor beta chains from one sample, sequenced in a study of metastatic and nonmetastatic thyroid tumors. Via MiXCR, TCRdb re-called the PCR reads. The sample has 35,000 to 45,000 clones; around 21% are singletons. Material: blood. The source of these receptors is a female donor with papillary thyroid cancer or a benign thyroid nodule (not recorded which). Some clones in this sample may be carry-over from other donors' samples. CDR3s include the opening cysteine and the closing phenylalanine or tryptophan. D genes are given only for firm matches. Rows may omit the clone size; those that give it use once, few, many or a size class.

>TRBV5-1|TRBJ2-6|-|-
TGCGCCAGCAGCTTGACCCCTGTGGCCAACTTCCTGACTTTC
CASSLTPVANFLTF
>TRBV7-2|TRBJ2-7|few|TRBD2
TGTGCCAGCAGCTTAGCCCTGACTAGCGGGAGCTCCTACGAGCAGTACTTC
CASSLALTSGSSYEQYF
>TRBV5-1|TRBJ2-3|-|-
TGCGCCAGCAGCGAGAACACAGATACGCAGTATTTT
CASSENTDTQYF
>TRBV6-2/TRBV6-3|TRBJ2-7|few|-
TGTGCCAGCAGTCCGACAAGTGCGTCAGAAATAAGCTCCTACGACCGGTACTTC
CASSPTSASEISSYDRYF
>TRBV20-1|TRBJ2-2|many|TRBD1
TGCAGTGCTAGCCCGCAGGGGGCGAACACCGGGGAGCTGTTTTTT
CSASPQGANTGELFF
>TRBV6-1|TRBJ2-1|many|TRBD2
TGTGCCAGCAGGCGAGTAGCGGGAGGGCCAGGGAATGAGCAGTTCTTC
CASRRVAGGPGNEQFF
>TRBV29-1|TRBJ2-5|many|-
TGCAGCGTTGATGGGGGGCAGACCCAGTACTTC
CSVDGGQTQYF
>TRBV19|TRBJ1-1|-|-
TGTGCCAGTAGTATACAACCTGGAGGGAGTACTGAAGCTTTCTTT
CASSIQPGGSTEAFF
>TRBV5-5|TRBJ2-1|many|TRBD1
TGTGCCAGCAGCTTGCGAGGACAGGGCAACAATGAGCAGTTCTTC
CASSLRGQGNNEQFF
>TRBV6-1|TRBJ2-2|-|-
TGTGCCAACAGTTTAGACCGGGTACCCGGAACCGGGGAGCTGTTTTTT
CANSLDRVPGTGELFF
>TRBV12-3/TRBV12-4|TRBJ2-7|medium-sized|TRBD2
TGTGCCAGCAGTTTCGGGGGGAGGGCGGACGAGCAGTACTTC
CASSFGGRADEQYF
>TRBV20-1|TRBJ2-7|-|TRBD2
TGCAGTGCTAGAGCCGGCGGGAGGGGCGAGCAGTACTTC
CSARAGGRGEQYF
>TRBV5-1|TRBJ2-1|-|-
TGCGCCAGCAGCTTGGAACAGAGGGATCGGGCAAATGAGCAGTTCTTC
CASSLEQRDRANEQFF
>TRBV28|TRBJ1-4|many|-
TGTGCCAGCAGTGGAGGGGGGGATGAAAAACTGTTTTTT
CASSGGGDEKLFF
>TRBV11-2|TRBJ2-3|-|-
TGTGCCAGCAGCTCCTCTGGCGGGTGGAGTTATGCGCAGTATTTT
CASSSSGGWSYAQYF
>TRBV2|TRBJ2-3|many|-
TGTGCCAGCAGTGTTATGAAGGGTCCGGCAGATACGCAGTATTTT
CASSVMKGPADTQYF
>TRBV12-3/TRBV12-4|TRBJ1-1|few|-
TGTGCCAGCAGTTTAGCCCTAGGGATTGAAGCTTTCTTT
CASSLALGIEAFF
>TRBV28|TRBJ2-7|-|-
TGTGCCAGCAGTTCAGACCCATCGGGTGCCTACGAGCAGTACTTC
CASSSDPSGAYEQYF
>TRBV5-1|TRBJ2-7|many|-
TGCGCCAGCAGCTTGGCGGGTAACTCCTACGAGCAGTACTTC
CASSLAGNSYEQYF
>TRBV14|TRBJ2-7|many|-
TGTGCCAGCAGCCAAGTCCCGGAGTCCGAGCAGTACTTC
CASSQVPESEQYF
>TRBV20-1|TRBJ2-1|many|TRBD1
TGCAGTGCTCCCAGGACAGGGGGCCTAACTAGCTCCTACAATGAGCAGTTCTTC
CSAPRTGGLTSSYNEQFF
>TRBV11-1|TRBJ2-3|many|-
TGTGCCAGCAGCTTAGTGGCAGGGAGCACAGATACGCAGTATTTT
CASSLVAGSTDTQYF
>TRBV28|TRBJ2-7|medium-sized|-
TGTGCCAGCAGTTTCCCAGGGGCGGCAAACTACGAGCAGTACTTC
CASSFPGAANYEQYF
>TRBV19|TRBJ2-2|-|-
TGTGCCAGTAGTATATGGATTGGGGGGCGGGGAGCCGGGGAGCTGTTTTTT
CASSIWIGGRGAGELFF
>TRBV19|TRBJ1-1|many|-
TGTGCCAGTAGTCGCCGGGACAAGAACACTGAAGCTTTCTTT
CASSRRDKNTEAFF
>TRBV20-1|TRBJ2-3|-|-
TGCAGTGCTAGCCCCGGACAGCCGTTCGGGGGTACGCAGTATTTT
CSASPGQPFGGTQYF
>TRBV19|TRBJ1-1|many|-
TGTGCCAGTTCAACCAAAGAGAACACTGAAGCTTTCTTT
CASSTKENTEAFF
>TRBV16|TRBJ2-3|-|-
TGTGCCAGCAGCCAATCGGCAGCGCCCACCGACACAGATACGCAGTATTTT
CASSQSAAPTDTDTQYF
>TRBV6-2/TRBV6-3|TRBJ2-7|-|-
TGTGCCAGTGGGGACTCCCCCTACGAGCAGTACTTC
CASGDSPYEQYF
>TRBV6-1|TRBJ1-1|few|-
TGTGCCGGCAGGGAGCCAGGGGTCGCGGGCACTGAAGCTTTCTTT
CAGREPGVAGTEAFF
>TRBV5-6|TRBJ2-6|many|TRBD1
TGTGCCAGCAGCTTGGAGGGACAGGGGATCAACGTCCTGACTTTC
CASSLEGQGINVLTF
>TRBV4-1|TRBJ2-5|many|TRBD2
TGCGCCAGCAGCCAAGTGGGACTAGGGCGAACTGGCGAGACCCAGTACTTC
CASSQVGLGRTGETQYF
>TRBV12-3/TRBV12-4|TRBJ2-7|-|-
TGTGCCAGCAGCGGGACGGTGAATAAAGGGCAGTACTTC
CASSGTVNKGQYF
>TRBV20-1|TRBJ2-7|few|-
TGCAGTGCTCCAGGGGACTACGAGCAGTACTTC
CSAPGDYEQYF
>TRBV5-1|TRBJ1-2|many|TRBD1
TGCGCCAGCAGCCCCGGGACAGGGGGAGGCTACACCTTC
CASSPGTGGGYTF
>TRBV20-1|TRBJ1-1|-|TRBD1
TGCAGTGCTTGGACAGGGTTATCTCCTGAAGCTTTCTTT
CSAWTGLSPEAFF
>TRBV24-1|TRBJ2-7|many|TRBD2
TGTGCCACCAGTCCGGGACTAGCGGGCGGCTACGAGCAGTACTTC
CATSPGLAGGYEQYF
>TRBV27|TRBJ1-2|-|-
TGTGCCAGCAGTACATGGTCATGGGAGGGGTATGGCTACACCTTC
CASSTWSWEGYGYTF
>TRBV28|TRBJ2-7|-|TRBD1
TGTGCCAGCGGTGACAGGGGCTACAAGCAGTACTTC
CASGDRGYKQYF
>TRBV6-1|TRBJ2-5|-|-
TGTGCCAGCAGTGCCCTGAGGGATGCCCAGTACTTC
CASSALRDAQYF
>TRBV5-8|TRBJ2-1|many|TRBD2
TGTGCCAGCAGCTCACCGGGACTAGCGGGAGACGGCTACAATGAGCAGTTCTTC
CASSSPGLAGDGYNEQFF
>TRBV5-4|TRBJ2-3|few|-
TGTGCCAGCAGCTTGTTAGGCCCTACAGATACGCAGTATTTT
CASSLLGPTDTQYF
>TRBV29-1|TRBJ2-1|many|TRBD2
TGCAGCGCTGGGGGACTAGCGGCCTTCTCCTACAATGAGCAGTTCTTC
CSAGGLAAFSYNEQFF
>TRBV6-1|TRBJ2-1|many|TRBD2
TGTGCCAGCAGCCGTGGACTAGCGCAAAACAATGAGCAGTTCTTC
CASSRGLAQNNEQFF